Listed below are T cell receptor beta chains from one sample, sequenced in a study of blood T cells in healthy people across ages. From the 5' RACE reads, TCRdb called clonotypes with MiXCR, one entry per CDR3 protein. The table records approximately 1.5 million distinct CDR3 sequences, about 31% of them present only once. The sample comprised blood. These receptors all stem from a woman in her 30s in good health. Both conserved end residues are part of each CDR3. Fields, in order: V gene, D gene, J gene, clone size, CDR3 length, CDR3 protein, CDR3 DNA. D genes are given only for firm matches. Only part of the rows carry a size: once, few, many, or a class if the clone is expanded.

V: TRBV6-6; D: .; J: TRBJ2-6; size: .; length: 16; CDR3: CASSAGRLSGANVLTF; DNA: TGTGCCAGCAGCGCTGGACGGCTCTCTGGGGCCAACGTCCTGACTTTC
V: TRBV20-1; D: .; J: TRBJ2-3; size: .; length: 13; CDR3: CSARVTGGYTQYF; DNA: TGCAGTGCTAGAGTTACGGGCGGATATACGCAGTATTTT
V: TRBV20-1; D: .; J: TRBJ1-1; size: few; length: 13; CDR3: CSAHREVNTEAFF; DNA: TGCAGTGCCCACAGGGAGGTGAACACTGAAGCTTTCTTT
V: TRBV29-1; D: TRBD2; J: TRBJ2-2; size: .; length: 13; CDR3: CSTRDYLTGELFF; DNA: TGCAGCACCCGGGACTACCTCACCGGGGAGCTGTTTTTT
V: TRBV10-2; D: .; J: TRBJ1-1; size: .; length: 13; CDR3: CASPRALNTEAFF; DNA: TGCGCCAGCCCCCGAGCCCTGAACACTGAAGCTTTCTTT
V: TRBV7-2; D: TRBD1; J: TRBJ1-2; size: .; length: 16; CDR3: CASSLVSQGSRGGYTF; DNA: TGTGCCAGCAGCTTAGTATCACAGGGGAGTAGGGGAGGCTACACCTTC
V: TRBV7-3; D: TRBD2; J: TRBJ2-1; size: few; length: 17; CDR3: CASSLRASGSNLGEQFF; DNA: TGTGCCAGCAGCTTAAGGGCTAGCGGGAGTAACTTGGGTGAGCAGTTCTTC
V: TRBV5-1; D: .; J: TRBJ2-1; size: .; length: 16; CDR3: CASSLLRTTRNNEQFF; DNA: TGCGCCAGCAGCTTGTTGAGGACCACAAGAAACAATGAGCAGTTCTTC
V: TRBV7-7; D: TRBD2; J: TRBJ2-5; size: .; length: 17; CDR3: CASSAGDCRLYQETQYF; DNA: TGTGCCAGCAGCGCGGGGGACTGCCGCCTTTACCAAGAGACCCAGTACTTC
V: TRBV4-1; D: TRBD2; J: TRBJ2-1; size: .; length: 18; CDR3: CASSQELAGGPSYNEQFF; DNA: TGCGCCAGCAGCCAAGAACTAGCGGGAGGGCCTTCCTACAATGAGCAGTTCTTC
V: TRBV11-2; D: TRBD1; J: TRBJ1-2; size: .; length: 15; CDR3: CASSPRQGLRSGYTF; DNA: TGTGCCAGCAGCCCACGACAGGGGTTGAGATCTGGCTACACCTTC
V: TRBV29-1; D: .; J: TRBJ1-5; size: .; length: 15; CDR3: CSARGGGGGNQPQHF; DNA: TGCAGCGCCCGCGGCGGGGGCGGGGGCAATCAGCCCCAGCATTTT
V: TRBV5-1; D: .; J: TRBJ2-5; size: many; length: 13; CDR3: CASSLIREETQYF; DNA: TGCGCCAGCAGCTTAATCCGCGAAGAGACCCAGTACTTC
V: TRBV4-1; D: TRBD2; J: TRBJ2-3; size: .; length: 17; CDR3: CASSPPPGLAGADTQYF; DNA: TGCGCCAGCAGCCCCCCACCGGGACTAGCGGGAGCAGATACGCAGTATTTT
V: TRBV7-3; D: TRBD2; J: TRBJ2-1; size: few; length: 14; CDR3: CASSLSTSDGEQFF; DNA: TGTGCCAGCAGCTTATCGACTAGCGACGGTGAGCAGTTCTTC
V: TRBV12-3/TRBV12-4; D: .; J: TRBJ2-1; size: many; length: 15; CDR3: CASSPQGRPGNEQFF; DNA: TGTGCCAGCAGCCCCCAGGGACGGCCGGGCAATGAGCAGTTCTTC
V: TRBV10-2; D: TRBD2; J: TRBJ2-1; size: .; length: 19; CDR3: CASSESWLAGPETYNEQFF; DNA: TGCGCCAGCAGTGAGTCTTGGCTAGCGGGACCCGAAACTTACAATGAGCAGTTCTTC
V: TRBV6-1; D: TRBD1; J: TRBJ2-7; size: few; length: 13; CDR3: CASSGQGISEQYF; DNA: TGTGCCAGCAGCGGACAGGGGATAAGCGAGCAGTACTTC
V: TRBV30; D: .; J: TRBJ2-5; size: .; length: 11; CDR3: CAHGESETQYF; DNA: TGTGCCCACGGGGAAAGTGAGACCCAGTACTTC